The next 14 T cell receptor beta chains were all read from a single sample in a study of blood T cell repertoires in COVID-19 (dated by TCRdb to 2018 to 2021). Libraries were built with the immunoSEQ multiplex PCR assay. The clones in this table, taken by TCRdb from immuneACCESS, are in-frame only. Not every clone is retained; where verified, under half of the shortfall comes from an unresolved V gene, and the cause of the rest is unknown. Recorded for this sample are a few hundred thousand clones; about 86% of them occurred a single time. The top ten clones comprise 8.9% of the sample. Sequencing was done on a sample of peripheral blood. These TCRs come from a man at least 80 years old with acute or convalescent COVID-19.

V usage is TRBV19 and J usage is TRBJ2-1; D may be TRBD1 (5 bases). The CDR3 extends over 14 amino acids. The germline CDR1 and CDR2 sequences are LNHDA and SQIVND (reference sequence). The V end was cut by 4 bases, the J end by 3 bases, with 10 bases between. The CDR3 DNA follows: TGTGCCAGTAGTAGTCCAGGACACTACAATGAGCAGTTCTTC. This codes for CASSSPGHYNEQFF.

This clone was seen a handful of times. The chain recombines TRBV5-1 with TRBJ1-4, with unresolved D. The CDR3 length is 17 residues. V shed 0 bases and J shed 0 bases, with 12 bases lying between them. CDR1 is SGHRS, CDR2 YFSETQ, per germline. Here the CDR3 reads CASSLGRLEATNEKLFF. The CDR3 bases are TGCGCCAGCAGCTTGGGACGCCTAGAAGCAACTAATGAAAAACTGTTTTTT.

This clone was seen only a few times. The chain employs TRBV12-3 or TRBV12-4 and TRBJ2-7; possibly TRBD2 for D (6 bases). The CDR3 consists of 13 residues. Trimming took off 5 bases at V and 2 bases at J, with 10 bases between the two ends. CDR3 in amino acids: CASSPRDPYEQYF. CDR3 bases: TGTGCCAGCAGTCCGCGGGACCCCTACGAGCAGTACTTC.

This chain connects TRBV7-2 to TRBJ1-2, with no clear D. The CDR3 runs 15 residues. From germline, CDR1 is SGHTA and CDR2 FQGNSA. Trimming took 6 bases from V and 0 from J, leaving 14 bases between them. The CDR3 DNA sequence: TGTGCCAGCAGGCGGGAGCGGAACGCTAACTATGGCTACACCTTC. As protein: CASRRERNANYGYTF.

CDR3 protein: CASMVGGANQPQHF. DNA of the CDR3: TGTGCCAGTATGGTAGGGGGCGCAAATCAGCCCCAGCATTTT. The rearrangement links TRBV19 to TRBJ1-5, with TRBD1 matching over 7 bases. Germline CDR1 LNHDA, CDR2 SQIVND (reference sequence). J was trimmed by 4 bases and V by 7 bases; bases with no gene match: 7. The CDR3 extends over 14 amino acids.

The chain has TRBV14 and TRBJ1-4; D not resolved. The CDR3 runs to 13 residues. V lost 1 base and J lost 8, with 8 bases in between. Germline V gives CDR1 SGHDN, CDR2 FVKESK. The CDR3 loop reads CASSQGSEEKLFF. The CDR3 DNA follows: TGTGCCAGCAGCCAAGGATCTGAGGAAAAACTGTTTTTT.

The gene calls are TRBV7-8 and TRBJ2-2; 12 bases align to TRBD1. The germline CDR1 and CDR2 sequences are SGHVS and FQNEAQ. V lost 4 bases, J lost 6 bases, and 3 bases stayed unmatched. There are 15 residues in the CDR3. The DNA for the CDR3 is TGTGCCAGCAGCTGGGGACAGGGGGCGCCCGGGGAGCTGTTTTTT. The encoded protein is CASSWGQGAPGELFF.

J is TRBJ2-3 and V is TRBV7-2; 9 bases are shared with TRBD2. The CDR3 extends over 16 amino acids. Looked up from germline, CDR1 is SGHTA and CDR2 is FQGNSA. V shed 5 bases, J shed 11 bases, and the junction held 17 bases outside the gene matches. The DNA for the CDR3 is TGTGCCAGCAGCGCCGCCGGAGCGGGAGGCCCCAATAAGCAGTATTTT. Residues: CASSAAGAGGPNKQYF.

The V call is TRBV19, the J call TRBJ1-6; no reliable D call. V gave up 7 bases and J gave up 5 bases, with 21 bases separating them. The CDR3 length is 17 residues. Germline CDR1 is LNHDA and CDR2 is SQIVND (reference sequence). CDR3 DNA: TGTGCCAGTACCTCTATACGTAGACCCGGGGATAATTCACCCCTCCACTTT. Amino acid sequence: CASTSIRRPGDNSPLHF.

Concerning this clone itself: Germline is not matched at one junction end, which may reflect a read error. The rearrangement joins TRBV27 to TRBJ2-7; 9 nucleotides match TRBD1. The CDR3 is made up of 15 amino acids. Germline CDR1 MNHEY, CDR2 SMNVEV (reference sequence). CDR3: CASGLLGQGTYEQYF. The CDR3 nucleotides are TGTGCCAGCGGTTTATTGGGACAGGGAACCTACGAGCAGTACTTC.

As DNA, the CDR3 is TGTGCCAGCTCACCATCGATAGTGATGCGGGATGAGCAGTTCTTC. Its protein is CASSPSIVMRDEQFF. The J gene is TRBJ2-1, the V gene TRBV18; D is perhaps TRBD2 (5 bases). The length of the CDR3 is 15 residues. Per the germline V gene, CDR1 is KGHSH and CDR2 is LQKENI. V was clipped by 2 bases and J by 8 bases, with 16 bases between them.

This chain links TRBV12-5 with TRBJ2-7; 11 bases map to TRBD2. The CDR3 extends over 14 amino acids. The junction had 6 bases not matched to a gene; V was cut back by 5 bases and J by 6 bases. CDR1 and CDR2 (germline): LGHNT, FRNRAP. The CDR3: CASGLAGGPTEQYF. For the CDR3, the DNA is TGTGCTAGTGGTCTAGCGGGAGGCCCCACCGAGCAGTACTTC. Full variable domain (rest looked up from reference TRBV12-5 and TRBJ2-7): DARVTQTPRHKVTEMGQEVTMRCQPILGHNTVFWYRQTMMQGLELLAYFRNRAPLDDSGMPKDRFSAEMPDATLATLKIQPSEPRDSAVYFCASGLAGGPTEQYFGPGTRLTVT.

The J gene is TRBJ2-7, the V gene TRBV24-1; D remains unclear. In germline, CDR1 is KGHDR, CDR2 SFDVKD. The V and J ends lost 5 bases and 3 bases respectively, with 10 bases between them. The CDR3 has 13 residues. The CDR3 DNA sequence: TGTGCCACCAGTGTTCAAGAGTACTACGAGCAGTACTTC. Encoded protein: CATSVQEYYEQYF.

The CDR3 DNA reads TGCGCCAGCAGCCAGGTGGGGGGAGGTGGCCAGCCCCAGCATTTT. Translated, it gives CASSQVGGGGQPQHF. The chain combines TRBV5-1 with TRBJ1-5; D perhaps matches TRBD1 (5 bases). The length of the CDR3 is 15 residues. Trimming stripped 4 bases from V and 7 bases from J, with 18 bases between. Germline assignment: CDR1 SGHRS and CDR2 YFSETQ.